A selection of T cell receptor beta chains follows, all from one sample in a study of human T cells and chemical hapten exposure. One entry per CDR3 protein, called by TCRdb with MiXCR from the RACE reads. The profile covers approximately 350,000 distinct CDR3 sequences, with under 8% appearing a single time and 7.5% to 8.5% taken by the ten largest. Sequenced here: whole blood, sampled in connection with sensitization to the hapten diphenylcyclopropenone (DPC). Every receptor here comes from a woman under 30 with alopecia areata. Some clones in this sample may be carry-over from other donors' samples. Both conserved end residues are part of each CDR3. A D gene is named only where the DNA matches it firmly. Not every row has a clone size; where given, it reads once, few, many or a size class.

D: NA
V: TRBV20-1
J: TRBJ1-1
size: few
DNA: TGCAGTGCTAGGCAGGGGTTGACCACTGAAGCTTTCTTT
CDR3: CSARQGLTTEAFF

D: NA
V: TRBV6-5
J: TRBJ2-5
size: NA
DNA: TGTGCCAGCAGTTACGGAGGACAGATTCAAGAGACCCAGTACTTC
CDR3: CASSYGGQIQETQYF

D: TRBD2
V: TRBV12-3/TRBV12-4
J: TRBJ2-3
size: NA
DNA: TGTGCCAGCAGTTCAAATAGCGGGGGGGCCAGCGATACGCAGTATTTT
CDR3: CASSSNSGGASDTQYF

D: TRBD2
V: TRBV4-3
J: TRBJ2-5
size: NA
DNA: TGCGCCAGCAGCCGCGTAGGGAGGACTAGTTTAGGCAGTGAGACCCAGTACTTC
CDR3: CASSRVGRTSLGSETQYF

D: NA
V: TRBV9
J: TRBJ1-4
size: NA
DNA: TGTGCCAGCAGCGGCGGGGCAGCAACTAATGAAAAACTGTTTTTT
CDR3: CASSGGAATNEKLFF

D: TRBD2
V: TRBV12-3/TRBV12-4
J: TRBJ2-1
size: few
DNA: TGTGCCAGCAGACGAGGGACTAGCGGGGGGGCTGTAAATGAGCAGTTCTTC
CDR3: CASRRGTSGGAVNEQFF

D: NA
V: TRBV29-1
J: TRBJ2-7
size: many
DNA: TGCAGCGTTGAAGATCGTCAAGGGGGATCCTACGAGCAGTACTTC
CDR3: CSVEDRQGGSYEQYF

D: NA
V: TRBV6-1
J: TRBJ1-4
size: NA
DNA: TGTGCCAGCAGTGAAGGAACGGCAACTAATGAAAAACTGTTTTTT
CDR3: CASSEGTATNEKLFF

D: NA
V: TRBV7-2
J: TRBJ1-1
size: many
DNA: TGTGCCAGCAGCTTAGGAGGGGGGGGCCATGCTTTCTTT
CDR3: CASSLGGGGHAFF

D: TRBD1
V: TRBV4-1
J: TRBJ1-2
size: NA
DNA: TGCGCCGCAGGGGGGCACTATGGCTACACCTTC
CDR3: CAAGGHYGYTF

D: NA
V: TRBV10-3
J: TRBJ1-3
size: few
DNA: TGTGCCATCAGTGAGTCGATCCTCGGTTTGAGTAGGCGGACCTCTGGAAACACCATATATTTT
CDR3: CAISESILGLSRRTSGNTIYF

D: NA
V: TRBV29-1
J: TRBJ1-4
size: NA
DNA: TGCAGCGTTGGAAGTTTAGTTTTAGGGGCTAATGAAAAACTGTTTTTT
CDR3: CSVGSLVLGANEKLFF

D: NA
V: TRBV3-1
J: TRBJ2-1
size: many
DNA: TGTGCCAGCAGCCCCCGTATTGGGGGGTCGATCTACAATGAGCAGTTCTTC
CDR3: CASSPRIGGSIYNEQFF

D: NA
V: TRBV25-1
J: TRBJ1-4
size: few
DNA: TGTGCCAGCAGTGTTCCAGGGGTGACTAATGAAAAACTGTTTTTT
CDR3: CASSVPGVTNEKLFF

D: NA
V: TRBV6-6
J: TRBJ1-3
size: NA
DNA: TGTGCCAGCAGTTTCTTAGGGGCGTCTGGAAACACCATATATTTT
CDR3: CASSFLGASGNTIYF

D: NA
V: TRBV6-5
J: TRBJ1-1
size: few
DNA: TGTGCCAGCAGGAGATTACAGGGAACTGAAGCTTTCTTT
CDR3: CASRRLQGTEAFF

D: TRBD1
V: TRBV6-6
J: TRBJ1-6
size: few
DNA: TGTGCCAGCAGTTACAGTGGGACAGAAGACCTCCACTTT
CDR3: CASSYSGTEDLHF

D: NA
V: TRBV29-1
J: TRBJ1-5
size: few
DNA: TGCAGCGTGCTACAGGGTGGCAATCAGCCCCAGCATTTT
CDR3: CSVLQGGNQPQHF

D: TRBD2
V: TRBV6-2/TRBV6-3
J: TRBJ2-1
size: NA
DNA: TGTGCCAGCAGCTCTGTATCGGGGGGTAGAACCTACAATGAGCAGTTCTTC
CDR3: CASSSVSGGRTYNEQFF

D: NA
V: TRBV5-5
J: TRBJ1-1
size: NA
DNA: TGTGCCAGCAGCGGGAAGCAGGGGAATTGGGAAGCTTTCTTT
CDR3: CASSGKQGNWEAFF

D: TRBD1
V: TRBV6-2/TRBV6-3
J: TRBJ2-7
size: few
DNA: TGTGCCAGCAGTTCCGGCCCAGGGGGACCTCACGAGCAGTACTTC
CDR3: CASSSGPGGPHEQYF

D: TRBD2
V: TRBV20-1
J: TRBJ2-3
size: NA
DNA: TGCAGTGCTTCTGGACTAGCGGGGGACCTTCTCACAGATACGCAGTATTTT
CDR3: CSASGLAGDLLTDTQYF

D: NA
V: TRBV7-9
J: TRBJ2-6
size: NA
DNA: TGTGCCAGCACTCCCGAACAGGGCGTTTCTGGGGCCAACGTCCTGACTTTC
CDR3: CASTPEQGVSGANVLTF

D: TRBD2
V: TRBV4-3
J: TRBJ2-5
size: few
DNA: TGCGCCAGCAGCCAAGATCTGTCTAGCGGGGGGCCAGAGACCCAGTACTTC
CDR3: CASSQDLSSGGPETQYF

D: TRBD1
V: TRBV10-3
J: TRBJ2-1
size: NA
DNA: TGTGCCACTGCGAGGGACAGGAAGAATGAGCAGTTCTTC
CDR3: CATARDRKNEQFF

D: NA
V: TRBV2
J: TRBJ2-6
size: many
DNA: TGTGCCAGCTGCCAGCGGAGTATCTCTGGGGCCAACGTCCTGACTTTC
CDR3: CASCQRSISGANVLTF

D: NA
V: TRBV28
J: TRBJ1-6
size: many
DNA: TGTGCCAGCAGTTTATTCGCGAGCGCCCTTGGTTCACCCCTCCACTTT
CDR3: CASSLFASALGSPLHF

D: TRBD1
V: TRBV7-2
J: TRBJ2-1
size: many
DNA: TGTGCCAGCAGCTCCCGGGACAGGGGCTACAATGAGCAGTTCTTC
CDR3: CASSSRDRGYNEQFF

D: TRBD1
V: TRBV19
J: TRBJ1-2
size: many
DNA: TGTGCCAGTAGTGATGAGACAGGGGGAAACTATGGCTACACCTTC
CDR3: CASSDETGGNYGYTF

D: TRBD2
V: TRBV3-1
J: TRBJ2-3
size: few
DNA: TGTGCCAGCAGCCCATCAGCGGGGGGGCGAGATACGCAGTATTTT
CDR3: CASSPSAGGRDTQYF

D: NA
V: TRBV6-2/TRBV6-3
J: TRBJ1-4
size: many
DNA: TGTGCCAGCATTGAGGTGTTCGGTGAAAAACTGTTTTTT
CDR3: CASIEVFGEKLFF